The 28 T cell receptor beta chains below were found in one sample sequenced in a study of cytomegalovirus exposure and HLA in healthy donors (dated by TCRdb to about 2017). Libraries were made using the immunoSEQ multiplex PCR assay. The multiplex PCR relied on a mix of 60 forward primers for TCR Vbeta segments and 13 reverse primers for TCR Jbeta segments. TCRdb's version of the immuneACCESS table is confined to in-frame rearrangements and falls short of the full clone set. An unresolved V gene accounts for under half of the shortfall where checked; the remainder is of unknown origin. The sample table records some 150,000 clones; 80% of these occur just once. Roughly 4.7% of the sample is in the top ten clones. Sample: PBMCs. The origin of the receptors is a man in his thirties or forties in good health and CMV-seronegative.

This clone was seen a few times. The chain has TRBV6-5 and TRBJ1-1; 8 bases fit TRBD1. This CDR3 comprises 14 residues. CDR1 MNHEY and CDR2 SVGAGI come from the germline V gene. The V segment lost 5 bases and the J segment 4 bases; nucleotides outside the gene matches: 6. The CDR3 DNA reads TGTGCCAGCAGTACGGACAGGGCGGGCACTGAAGCTTTCTTT. It codes for CASSTDRAGTEAFF.

V is TRBV5-3 and J is TRBJ1-3, with D tentatively TRBD1 (5 bases). TRBV5-3 qualifies as an ORF whose function is uncertain. With 0 bases removed from V and 0 bases from J, the gap between germline ends came to 16 bases. The CDR3 is made up of 18 amino acids. DNA of the CDR3: TGTGCCAGAAGCTTGGGGGGCAGGCGTGACAGCTCTGGAAACACCATATATTTT. This gives the protein CARSLGGRRDSSGNTIYF.

CDR3 in amino acids: CASSYGWAGRSEQYF. For the CDR3, the DNA is TGTGCCAGCAGTTACGGATGGGCAGGGAGGTCCGAGCAGTACTTC. This sequence joins TRBV6-5 and TRBJ2-7, with D maybe TRBD2 (6 bases). V was shortened by 2 bases and J by 6 bases, with 17 bases between the two germline ends. Germline V lookup: CDR1 MNHEY, CDR2 SVGAGI. The CDR3 totals 15 residues.

The rearrangement uses TRBV29-1 and TRBJ2-5; tentative D call: TRBD1 (6 bases). The J call may not be correct, given that the DNA end is closer to TRBJ2-7. The CDR3 runs 11 residues. Germline CDR1 SQVTM, CDR2 ANQGSEA. CDR3 sequence: CSVGGPTEQYF. CDR3 DNA sequence: TGCAGCGTTGGGGGGCCGACCGAGCAGTACTTC.

A note on this clone: Germline and junction disagree at one end, which may indicate a read error. The same CDR3 is also encoded by other DNA sequences in this sample. The chain carries TRBV15 and TRBJ1-1, with a weak D call TRBD1 (5 bases). CDR3 size: 15 residues. From germline, CDR1 is LNHNV and CDR2 YYDKDF (reference sequence). The CDR3 bases are TGTGCCACGGGGCCAGGGCCCCCAATGAACACAGAAGCTTTCTTT. It is translated as CATGPGPPMNTEAFF.

CDR3 protein: CAIRGIRGSAEAFF. The CDR3 DNA is TGTGCCATCAGGGGCATCAGGGGTTCAGCTGAAGCTTTCTTT. This chain uses TRBV10-3 with TRBJ1-1; D perhaps matches TRBD1 (6 bases). Looked up from germline, CDR1 is ENHRY and CDR2 is SYGVKD. With 6 bases removed from V and 6 bases from J, the gap between germline ends came to 17 bases. The CDR3 is 14 residues long.

The rearrangement links TRBV28 to TRBJ2-7, with 8 bases aligning to TRBD1. The J segment lost 2 bases and the V segment lost 5 bases, leaving 2 bases of the junction unmatched. This CDR3 contains 13 residues. The germline V gene has CDR1 MDHEN and CDR2 SYDVKM. The CDR3 DNA reads TGTGCCAGCAGTCCGGACAGGGCCTACGAGCAGTACTTC. Its translation is CASSPDRAYEQYF.

This clone was seen just once. V usage is TRBV27 and J usage is TRBJ2-7; TRBD1 aligns across 7 bases. The CDR3 length is 13 residues. The germline gives CDR1 MNHEY, CDR2 SMNVEV (reference sequence). The V segment lost 2 bases and the J segment 5 bases; nucleotides outside the gene matches: 3. The CDR3 here is CASSLDRVNEQYF. The CDR3 DNA sequence: TGTGCCAGCAGTTTAGACAGGGTCAACGAGCAGTACTTC.

V and J are TRBV11-2 and TRBJ2-7; a possible D gene is TRBD2 (5 bases). This CDR3 region has 12 residues. V lost 3 bases and J 6 bases, leaving 9 bases between the germline ends. Per germline, CDR1 SGHAT and CDR2 FQNNGV. The CDR3 region has the DNA TGTGCCAGCAGCTTCGGGGAAGCCGAGCAGTACTTC. Protein product: CASSFGEAEQYF. The whole variable domain, remainder taken from reference TRBV11-2 and TRBJ2-7, is EAGVAQSPRYKIIEKRQSVAFWCNPISGHATLYWYQQILGQGPKLLIQFQNNGVVDDSQLPKDRFSAERLKGVDSTLKIQPAKLEDSAVYLCASSFGEAEQYFGPGTRLTVT.

This clone appeared a few times. V and J are TRBV11-2 and TRBJ2-5; 9 bases fit TRBD2. CDR3 length: 14 amino acids. V was pared by 3 bases and J by 7 bases, with 6 bases of the junction left unmatched. The germline V gene encodes CDR1 SGHAT and CDR2 FQNNGV. CDR3: CASSLGGGAGTQYF. DNA for the CDR3: TGTGCCAGCAGCTTGGGCGGGGGGGCCGGGACCCAGTACTTC.

This sequence joins TRBV11-3 and TRBJ2-3; D is undetermined. CDR3 length: 15 residues. With 2 bases removed from V and 2 bases from J, the gap between germline ends came to 11 bases. Germline V gene data show CDR1 as SGHNT and CDR2 as YENEEA. The CDR3 DNA is TGTGCCAGCAGCTTAAGTGGCATTTTCACAGATACGCAGTATTTT. Amino acid sequence: CASSLSGIFTDTQYF.

A few counts support this clone. The chain carries TRBV5-6 and TRBJ1-6; D gene unclear. V was pared by 4 bases and J by 7 bases, with 18 bases between. Germline V gene lookup returns CDR1 SGHDT and CDR2 YYEEEE. This CDR3 region has 16 residues. CDR3 nucleotides: TGTGCCAGCAGCAAAGAGGCGGGAATGGGGAATTCACCCCTCCACTTT. Amino acids: CASSKEAGMGNSPLHF.

The chain uses TRBV5-1 and TRBJ2-3; D perhaps matches TRBD1 (5 bases). The V and J ends lost 0 bases and 6 bases respectively, with 14 bases between them. This CDR3 has 15 amino acids. Germline V gives CDR1 SGHRS, CDR2 YFSETQ. CDR3 nucleotides: TGCGCCAGCAGCTTGGGGCAGGTTTCAGGGGATACGCAGTATTTT. Protein: CASSLGQVSGDTQYF.

V usage is TRBV29-1 and J usage is TRBJ2-3, with D possibly matching TRBD2 (5 bases). From germline, CDR1 is SQVTM and CDR2 ANQGSEA. Trimming left V 4 bases short and J 2 bases short, with 13 bases between. The length of the CDR3 is 14 residues. CDR3 in amino acids: CSVGRQSYTDTQYF. The CDR3, as DNA: TGCAGCGTTGGGAGGCAGAGCTACACAGATACGCAGTATTTT.

The V gene is TRBV5-4, the J gene TRBJ2-7; D gene unclear. Trimming stripped 4 bases from V and 3 bases from J, with 17 bases between. Looked up from germline, CDR1 is SGHNT and CDR2 is YYREEE (reference sequence). The CDR3 consists of 15 residues. For the CDR3, the DNA is TGTGCCAGCAGCCGATCCCCCTTGGCGGACTACGAGCAGTACTTC. It encodes CASSRSPLADYEQYF.

This sequence joins TRBV6-4 and TRBJ2-1, with 7 bases that match TRBD2. Germline-derived CDR1 and CDR2 are MRHNA and SNTAGT. The CDR3 contains 15 residues. The ends lost 0 bases at V and 10 bases at J; junction bases unmatched: 9. CDR3 bases: TGTGCCAGCAGTGACTCAGGGAGGGCGCAGGAAGAGCAGTTCTTC. Its protein is CASSDSGRAQEEQFF.

The V call is TRBV27, the J call TRBJ2-3; D is undetermined. Germline V gene lookup returns CDR1 MNHEY and CDR2 SMNVEV (reference sequence). V was clipped by 5 bases and J by 2 bases, with 14 bases between them. The CDR3 consists of 15 residues. CDR3 nucleotides: TGTGCCAGCAGTCCAGAGACTCCTTACACAGATACGCAGTATTTT. Its translation: CASSPETPYTDTQYF.

The rearrangement uses TRBV29-1 and TRBJ1-4; D remains ambiguous. Trimming took 3 bases from V and 8 from J, leaving 7 bases between them. Germline CDR1 SQVTM, CDR2 ANQGSEA. The CDR3 consists of 11 residues. DNA of the CDR3: TGCAGCGTTGAGGCAAAGGAAAAACTGTTTTTT. Its protein is CSVEAKEKLFF. Together with reference TRBV29-1 and TRBJ1-4, the CDR3 gives the full variable domain: SAVISQKPSRDICQRGTSLTIQCQVDSQVTMMFWYRQQPGQSLTLIATANQGSEATYESGFVIDKFPISRPNLTFSTLTVSNMSPEDSSIYLCSVEAKEKLFFGSGTQLSVL.

The chain links TRBV20-1 to TRBJ1-1, with 8 bases fitting TRBD1. Per germline, CDR1 DFQATT and CDR2 SNEGSKA (reference sequence). This CDR3 contains 10 residues. The V gene end was trimmed by 6 bases and the J gene end by 11 bases; junction bases not matched to a gene: 5. The DNA for the CDR3 is TGCAGTGCCATGAGACAGGGGGCTTTCTTT. It yields the protein CSAMRQGAFF.

V usage is TRBV7-9 and J usage is TRBJ2-5, with a tentative D call TRBD1 (5 bases). With the DNA end fitting TRBJ2-7 better, the J assignment may be wrong. CDR3 length equals 12 residues. The germline V gene has CDR1 SEHNR and CDR2 FQNEAQ (reference sequence). The CDR3 loop reads CASSSQGYEQYF. CDR3 nucleotide sequence: TGTGCCAGCAGCTCTCAGGGCTACGAGCAGTACTTC.

The chain employs TRBV18 and TRBJ2-7; unclear D gene. The CDR3 runs 13 residues. Germline V gives CDR1 KGHSH, CDR2 LQKENI. V was cut by 1 base and J by 2 bases, with 6 bases left in between. This chain's CDR3 is CASSPQTPYEQYF. For the CDR3, the DNA is TGTGCCAGCTCACCACAGACTCCCTACGAGCAGTACTTC.

V usage is TRBV5-1 and J usage is TRBJ2-3; TRBD1 might be the D (8 bases). The CDR3 spans 15 residues. The V gene's germline CDR1 is SGHRS and CDR2 YFSETQ. Trimming cost V 2 bases and J 5 bases, with 15 bases left between them. As DNA, the CDR3 is TGCGCCAGCAGCTTCGCAGGGGGCGGGGGAGATACGCAGTATTTT. Amino acids: CASSFAGGGGDTQYF.

The chain couples TRBV7-6 to TRBJ1-2, with 8 bases fitting TRBD1. V lost 5 bases, J lost 2 bases, and 4 bases stayed unmatched. This CDR3 comprises 14 residues. The germline gives CDR1 SGHVS, CDR2 FNYEAQ. CDR3 DNA sequence: TGTGCCAGCAGCCTTCGGACAGGGAACTATGGCTACACCTTC. This translates into CASSLRTGNYGYTF.

The chain uses TRBV19 and TRBJ2-3; maybe TRBD2 (5 bases). CDR3 size: 14 residues. Trimming removed 2 bases from V and 5 bases from J, with 11 bases in between. Germline-derived CDR1 and CDR2 are LNHDA and SQIVND (reference sequence). CDR3 amino acids: CASSISGGGDTQYF. As DNA, the CDR3 is TGTGCCAGTAGTATATCCGGAGGCGGAGATACGCAGTATTTT.

A few counts support this clone. The V and J genes are TRBV7-9 and TRBJ2-7; TRBD2 aligns across 7 bases. CDR3 length equals 13 residues. V lost 5 bases, J lost 4 bases, and 5 bases stayed unmatched. Looked up from germline, CDR1 is SEHNR and CDR2 is FQNEAQ (reference sequence). The CDR3 DNA is TGTGCCAGCAGCCCGACTAGCTCGTACGAGCAGTACTTC. This translates into CASSPTSSYEQYF.

This chain links TRBV28 with TRBJ1-2; possibly TRBD1 for D (6 bases). V lost 6 bases to trimming and J lost 6 bases, with 14 bases between them. CDR3 length equals 13 residues. The V gene's germline CDR1 is MDHEN and CDR2 SYDVKM. CDR3 nucleotides: TGTGCCAGCAGGACACAGGGTGGAGATGGCTACACCTTC. Its translation: CASRTQGGDGYTF.

V is TRBV18 and J is TRBJ2-1; 7 nucleotides align to TRBD1. The length of the CDR3 is 17 residues. The junction had 7 bases not matched to a gene; V was cut back by 1 base and J by 1 base. Germline V CDR1 and CDR2: KGHSH, LQKENI. CDR3 sequence reads: CASSPQGAGSSYNEQFF. The CDR3 nucleotides are TGTGCCAGCTCACCACAGGGGGCTGGCAGTTCCTACAATGAGCAGTTCTTC.

V and J are TRBV7-2 and TRBJ1-1, with a tentative D call TRBD1 (6 bases). Germline CDR1 and CDR2: SGHTA and FQGNSA. V was shortened by 4 bases and J by 4 bases, with 13 bases between the two germline ends. This CDR3 region has 14 residues. The CDR3 sequence is CASSSTGYGTEAFF. In DNA, the CDR3 is TGTGCCAGCAGCTCGACAGGATATGGCACTGAAGCTTTCTTT.